This T cell receptor beta chain was sequenced in a study of T cell changes during pregnancy in multiple sclerosis. Libraries were prepared by immunoSEQ multiplex PCR; TCRdb keeps only in-frame clonotypes and omits some of them. The data hold under 85,000 clones, with 90% observed a single time. The TCR was taken from a female donor with multiple sclerosis, enrolled in a pregnancy study. The sequencing used peripheral blood, collected in the third trimester of pregnancy.

The CDR3 is CASSLILQGPRLYEQYF. CDR3 nucleotides: TGTGCCAGCAGCCTAATTTTACAGGGCCCTCGGTTATACGAGCAGTACTTC. V is TRBV7-6 and J is TRBJ2-7, with D perhaps matching TRBD1 (6 bases). Trimming stripped 5 bases from V and 4 bases from J, with 24 bases between. The CDR3 extends over 17 amino acids. Germline V CDR1 and CDR2: SGHVS, FNYEAQ.